Below are 10 T cell receptor beta chains sequenced from a single sample in a study of cytomegalovirus exposure and HLA in healthy donors. PCR employed 60 Vbeta and 13 Jbeta primers. Profiling relied on immunoSEQ multiplex PCR, and the TCRdb table lists in-frame clones only, not all of them. Among approximately 120,000 clones, less than 80% were seen once, and the ten largest hold 3.3%. The sample was PBMCs. These receptors were taken from a woman in her 50s in good health and CMV-seronegative.

This clone was counted a few times. V is TRBV5-1 and J is TRBJ2-1; TRBD2 matches at 9 bases. The CDR3 length is 15 residues. The germline V gene has CDR1 SGHRS and CDR2 YFSETQ. The trim removed 3 bases at V and 7 bases at J, leaving 8 bases unmatched. The CDR3 sequence is CASSSTSGTLNEQFF. In DNA, the CDR3 is TGCGCCAGCAGCTCGACTAGCGGCACTTTGAATGAGCAGTTCTTC. The full variable domain, in which reference TRBV5-1 and TRBJ2-1 provide the parts outside the CDR3, is KAGVTQTPRYLIKTRGQQVTLSCSPISGHRSVSWYQQTPGQGLQFLFEYFSETQRNKGNFPGRFSGRQFSNSRSEMNVSTLELGDSALYLCASSSTSGTLNEQFFGPGTRLTVL.

The V gene is TRBV7-9, the J gene TRBJ2-1, with 13 bases matching TRBD2. The CDR3 runs to 17 residues. The trim removed 1 base at V and 6 bases at J, leaving 6 bases unmatched. Germline lookup yields CDR1 SEHNR and CDR2 FQNEAQ (reference sequence). The CDR3 coding sequence is TGTGCCAGCAGCTTAGGATTTGGACTAGCGGGAGTCAATGAGCAGTTCTTC. Amino acid sequence: CASSLGFGLAGVNEQFF.

The rearrangement joins TRBV28 to TRBJ2-5; D is perhaps TRBD2 (5 bases). Trimming stripped 2 bases from V and 5 bases from J, with 15 bases between. This CDR3 has 15 amino acids. The germline gives CDR1 MDHEN, CDR2 SYDVKM. This chain's CDR3 is CASSLVYEGQETQYF. The CDR3 DNA is TGTGCCAGCAGTTTAGTATATGAGGGTCAGGAGACCCAGTACTTC.

V usage is TRBV30 and J usage is TRBJ2-7; D gene ambiguous. This CDR3 comprises 13 residues. The V end lost 3 bases, the J end lost 2 bases, and 11 bases lay between the germline ends. Germline V CDR1 and CDR2: GTSNPN, SVGIG (reference sequence). The CDR3 reads CAWSARYPYEQYF. In nucleotides, the CDR3 is TGTGCCTGGAGCGCCAGGTATCCCTACGAGCAGTACTTC.

The chain carries TRBV6-5 and TRBJ2-1; 8 bases map to TRBD2. Germline loops: CDR1 MNHEY, CDR2 SVGAGI. This CDR3 is built from 15 residues. The J segment lost 3 bases and the V segment lost 5 bases, leaving 6 bases of the junction unmatched. The CDR3 bases are TGTGCCAGCAGTCCACCGGGACTAGTCTACAATGAGCAGTTCTTC. It codes for CASSPPGLVYNEQFF.

V and J are TRBV27 and TRBJ2-6; 9 bases are a match to TRBD1. Germline trimming cut 2 bases from V and 5 bases from J; bases unmatched to any gene: 7. Per the germline V gene, CDR1 is MNHEY and CDR2 is SMNVEV (reference sequence). The CDR3 contains 17 residues. CDR3 DNA sequence: TGTGCCAGCAGTTTAGGGACAGGGTCCCCTAGGGCCAACGTCCTGACTTTC. The encoded protein is CASSLGTGSPRANVLTF.

The rearrangement uses TRBV7-2 and TRBJ2-7, with D hard to call. This CDR3 has 14 residues. Looked up from germline, CDR1 is SGHTA and CDR2 is FQGNSA. V lost 3 bases, J lost 9 bases, and 18 bases lay in between. The CDR3: CASSLSRTAGVQYF. CDR3 DNA: TGTGCCAGCAGCTTGAGTCGCACAGCAGGTGTGCAGTACTTC.

This rearrangement joins TRBV21-1 to TRBJ2-7; the D call in the table, TRBD2, was not verified against the DNA. TRBV21-1 has pseudogene status. CDR3 length: 16 amino acids. CDR3 coding DNA: TGTGCCAGCAGCAAAGGATGTGCAAGGAGTACCTACGAGCAGTACTTC. Protein product: CASSKGCARSTYEQYF.

The rearrangement uses TRBV5-1 and TRBJ2-1, with 9 positions matching TRBD2. The germline gives CDR1 SGHRS, CDR2 YFSETQ. The V gene end was trimmed by 4 bases and the J gene end by 3 bases; junction bases not matched to a gene: 11. This CDR3 is 17 amino acids long. CDR3 protein: CASSAESGRILYNEQFF. CDR3 nucleotide sequence: TGCGCCAGCAGCGCCGAGAGCGGGAGGATACTCTACAATGAGCAGTTCTTC.

This clone has just one count. V usage is TRBV19 and J usage is TRBJ1-5; tentatively, D is TRBD1 (5 bases). Per the germline V gene, CDR1 is LNHDA and CDR2 is SQIVND (reference sequence). The CDR3 covers 19 residues. V was pared by 0 bases and J by 0 bases, with 18 bases between. The CDR3 DNA sequence: TGTGCCAGTAGTATAGAATCAGGAAGGGGACTATATAGCAATCAGCCCCAGCATTTT. Translated, it gives CASSIESGRGLYSNQPQHF.